These 27 T cell receptor beta chains were all obtained from the same sample, sequenced in a study of technical replicates of blood from a few donors. Measured with immunoSEQ multiplex PCR; TCRdb has only the in-frame clones, and not every one. The sample holds fewer than 85,000 clones, roughly 94% seen once. Sequencing was performed on T cells isolated from PBMCs. These receptors all stem from a human donor in good health.

The chain links TRBV4-1 to TRBJ1-1; TRBD1 matches 8 bases. J was trimmed by 9 bases and V by 4 bases; bases with no gene match: 7. CDR3 size: 13 residues. Germline CDR1 reads MGHRA; CDR2 reads YSYEKL. This CDR3 is CASSPSDRGQAFF. In DNA form, the CDR3 reads TGCGCCAGCAGCCCCTCCGACAGGGGCCAAGCTTTCTTT.

This chain links TRBV19 with TRBJ2-6; 9 bases align to TRBD2. After removal of 10 bases from V and 0 bases from J, the junction contained 10 bases not matched to a gene. CDR1 is LNHDA and CDR2 is SQIVND in the germline V gene (reference sequence). CDR3 size: 17 residues. CDR3 protein: CATAGGPLLSGANVLTF. The CDR3 nucleotides are TGTGCCACAGCGGGGGGTCCGCTACTCTCTGGGGCCAACGTCCTGACTTTC.

The rearrangement uses TRBV2 and TRBJ2-7, with 7 bases that match TRBD2. This CDR3 has 14 residues. Losses at the gene ends were 1 base for V and 2 bases for J; bases not matched to a gene: 2. The V gene's germline CDR1 is SNHLY and CDR2 FYNNEI. The CDR3 region has the DNA TGTGCCAGCAGTGAAGGGGGAGGGACCTACGAGCAGTACTTC. Its translation: CASSEGGGTYEQYF.

This chain uses TRBV6-4 with TRBJ1-1; D ambiguous. The CDR3 has 16 residues. V gave up 4 bases and J gave up 1 base, with 16 bases separating them. Germline V gives CDR1 MRHNA, CDR2 SNTAGT. CDR3 bases: TGTGCCAGCAGTGCGAGCCCATTCCCCCCGAACACTGAAGCTTTCTTT. Translation gives CASSASPFPPNTEAFF.

The genes are TRBV29-1 and TRBJ2-5, with 7 bases fitting TRBD1. Germline V CDR1 and CDR2: SQVTM, ANQGSEA. This CDR3 has 15 residues. The V gene end was trimmed by 4 bases and the J gene end by 5 bases; junction bases not matched to a gene: 13. The CDR3 DNA sequence: TGCAGCGTTGGTACTGCAGGGGCCAGGGGGGAGACCCAGTACTTC. This translates into CSVGTAGARGETQYF.

The rearrangement joins TRBV14 to TRBJ2-1; D perhaps matches TRBD2 (6 bases). V dropped 4 bases and J dropped 5 bases, with 18 bases sitting between them. Germline loops: CDR1 SGHDN, CDR2 FVKESK. This CDR3 has 16 amino acids. CDR3 sequence: CASSRTYSGTDNEQFF. The CDR3 coding sequence is TGTGCCAGCAGCCGAACCTATAGTGGGACTGACAATGAGCAGTTCTTC.

This clone came up once. J is TRBJ2-2 and V is TRBV27, with D hard to call. CDR1 and CDR2 (germline): MNHEY, SMNVEV (reference sequence). Trimming cost V 3 bases and J 0 bases, with 5 bases left between them. The CDR3 has 14 amino acids. CDR3 sequence: CASSFVANTGELFF. Here the CDR3 DNA reads TGTGCCAGCAGTTTTGTCGCGAACACCGGGGAGCTGTTTTTT.

The chain combines TRBV6-5 with TRBJ2-1; D is perhaps TRBD1 (6 bases). V dropped 1 base and J dropped 11 bases, with 6 bases sitting between them. This CDR3 has 11 amino acids. Germline CDR1 MNHEY, CDR2 SVGAGI. CDR3 in amino acids: CASSYWGQQFF. Written as DNA, the CDR3 is TGTGCCAGCAGTTACTGGGGGCAGCAGTTCTTC.

V usage is TRBV21-1 and J usage is TRBJ1-5; the listed D gene, TRBD1, was not tested against the DNA. TRBV21-1 is termed a pseudogene. The CDR3 has 15 amino acids. The CDR3 region has the DNA TGTGCCAGCAGCAAAGGCTCAGGGGGCGGTCAGCCCCAGCATTTT. Its protein product is CASSKGSGGGQPQHF.

This clone was seen once. This chain uses TRBV11-2 with TRBJ1-4; 7 bases agree with TRBD1. The CDR3 runs 14 residues. Germline assignment: CDR1 SGHAT and CDR2 FQNNGV. V gave up 6 bases and J gave up 8 bases; unmatched junction bases: 9. CDR3 in amino acids: CASRSWDSWEKLFF. In nucleotides, the CDR3 is TGTGCCAGCAGATCGTGGGACAGTTGGGAAAAACTGTTTTTT.

The J gene is TRBJ1-6, the V gene TRBV9, with a weak D call TRBD1 (5 bases). This CDR3 spans 15 amino acids. Trimming stripped 0 bases from V and 8 bases from J, with 12 bases between. CDR1 and CDR2 (germline): SGDLS, YYNGEE. This chain's CDR3 is CASSVGGENYSPLHF. DNA for the CDR3: TGTGCCAGCAGCGTAGGGGGGGAGAACTATTCACCCCTCCACTTT.

The chain uses TRBV6-5 and TRBJ1-1; 8 bases agree with TRBD1. CDR1 MNHEY and CDR2 SVGAGI come from the germline V gene. The trim removed 4 bases at V and 2 bases at J, leaving 6 bases unmatched. This CDR3 is 15 amino acids long. The CDR3 region has the DNA TGTGCCAGCAGTTTCAAACAGGGGGTAAACACTGAAGCTTTCTTT. Translated, it gives CASSFKQGVNTEAFF.

Written as DNA, the CDR3 is TGTGCCAGCAGCACAGCCTCCCGGACAGGTAGTGGTTCACCCCTCCACTTT. Translating it yields CASSTASRTGSGSPLHF. This chain joins TRBV11-3 and TRBJ1-6; the match to TRBD1 covers 7 bases. The ends lost 5 bases at V and 9 bases at J; junction bases unmatched: 16. Germline CDR1 is SGHNT and CDR2 is YENEEA. The CDR3 has 17 residues.

This chain connects TRBV7-9 to TRBJ2-2; D is perhaps TRBD1 (5 bases). V lost 4 bases, J lost 7 bases, and 10 bases lay in between. CDR1 and CDR2 (germline): SEHNR, FQNEAQ (reference sequence). This CDR3 has 13 residues. CDR3 nucleotide sequence: TGTGCCAGCAGCTCAACGACAGACGGGGAGCTGTTTTTT. It yields the protein CASSSTTDGELFF.

The rearrangement links TRBV5-6 to TRBJ1-1; 7 bases fit TRBD1. Trimming cost V 9 bases and J 11 bases; bases outside gene matches: 10. Germline CDR1 SGHDT, CDR2 YYEEEE. This CDR3 comprises 11 residues. The DNA for the CDR3 is TGTGCCATCCACCAGGGGGGCAGGGCTTTCTTT. Protein: CAIHQGGRAFF.

This rearrangement joins TRBV14 to TRBJ2-6; TRBD2 is a possible D gene (5 bases). Germline V gene data show CDR1 as SGHDN and CDR2 as FVKESK. V dropped 7 bases and J dropped 4 bases, with 11 bases sitting between them. The CDR3 loop spans 14 amino acids. The CDR3 coding sequence is TGTGCCAGCACGGCGGGCTCGGGGGCCAACGTCCTGACTTTC. As protein: CASTAGSGANVLTF.

The V and J genes are TRBV2 and TRBJ1-5; D unclear. Germline CDR1 SNHLY, CDR2 FYNNEI. The CDR3 runs 15 residues. Trimming cost V 6 bases and J 3 bases, with 15 bases left between them. CDR3 DNA sequence: TGTGCCAGCAGGGATTTCGAGGCAAACAATCAGCCCCAGCATTTT. Its translation is CASRDFEANNQPQHF.

This chain joins TRBV10-3 and TRBJ2-2; D may be TRBD1 (6 bases). The CDR3 contains 15 residues. Germline CDR1 is ENHRY and CDR2 is SYGVKD. Trimming removed 4 bases at V and 5 bases at J, with 14 bases between. The CDR3 loop reads CAISVYTQGTGELFF. The CDR3, as DNA: TGTGCCATCAGTGTTTATACCCAGGGGACCGGGGAGCTGTTTTTT.

This clone has only a few counts. The chain links TRBV7-9 to TRBJ2-1; 10 nucleotides align to TRBD2. The trim removed 5 bases at V and 7 bases at J, leaving 8 bases unmatched. CDR3 length: 15 amino acids. From germline, CDR1 is SEHNR and CDR2 FQNEAQ (reference sequence). The DNA of the CDR3 is TGTGCCAGCAGCCGACCGGGACTAGCGATGAATGAGCAGTTCTTC. It is translated as CASSRPGLAMNEQFF.

The chain links TRBV5-1 to TRBJ2-6; 10 bases are a match to TRBD2. The CDR3 length is 16 residues. Germline CDR1 and CDR2: SGHRS and YFSETQ. J lost 2 bases, V lost 4 bases, and 3 bases had no gene match. The CDR3 sequence: CASSRTSGAGANVLTF. As DNA, the CDR3 is TGCGCCAGCAGCCGAACTAGCGGGGCTGGGGCCAACGTCCTGACTTTC.

The chain has TRBV4-1 and TRBJ2-1; no clear D. The V end was cut by 0 bases, the J end by 9 bases, with 18 bases between. Germline values: CDR1 MGHRA, CDR2 YSYEKL. The CDR3 loop spans 16 amino acids. The CDR3 DNA sequence: TGCGCCAGCAGCCAAGATGGGCAGGATGTAACTCGTGAGCAGTTCTTC. Its translation is CASSQDGQDVTREQFF.

This chain links TRBV27 with TRBJ2-1; TRBD2 aligns across 9 bases. The germline CDR1 and CDR2 sequences are MNHEY and SMNVEV (reference sequence). Unmatched junction bases numbered 10, after V lost 6 bases and J lost 1 base. The CDR3 loop spans 17 amino acids. The CDR3 coding sequence is TGTGCCAGCAGGCTAGCGGGATTGCTAGGATCCTACAATGAGCAGTTCTTC. Protein sequence: CASRLAGLLGSYNEQFF.

The chain has TRBV2 and TRBJ1-5, with D tentatively TRBD1 (5 bases). The germline gives CDR1 SNHLY, CDR2 FYNNEI. The CDR3 is 13 residues long. V gave up 3 bases and J gave up 5 bases, with 8 bases separating them. The CDR3 DNA is TGTGCCAGCAGTGATCGGGGGTATCAGCCCCAGCATTTT. Its translation: CASSDRGYQPQHF.

The V call is TRBV2, the J call TRBJ1-5; 8 bases are a match to TRBD1. Trimming took 7 bases from V and 4 from J; bases not matched to a gene: 3. CDR3 length equals 13 residues. CDR1 is SNHLY and CDR2 is FYNNEI in the germline V gene. CDR3 sequence: CASTRDRNQPQHF. In DNA, the CDR3 is TGTGCCAGCACCCGGGACAGGAATCAGCCCCAGCATTTT.

The genes are TRBV2 and TRBJ2-1; the D gene is possibly TRBD1 (5 bases). V lost 7 bases, J lost 8 bases, and 15 bases lay in between. Germline V gene lookup returns CDR1 SNHLY and CDR2 FYNNEI. The CDR3 consists of 13 residues. The CDR3 nucleotides read TGTGCCAGCATAGCACGACAGTTCTATGAGCAGTTCTTC. Translation: CASIARQFYEQFF. The variable domain in full, with the rest retrieved from reference TRBV2 and TRBJ2-1, is EPEVTQTPSHQVTQMGQEVILRCVPISNHLYFYWYRQILGQKVEFLVSFYNNEISEKSEIFDDQFSVERPDGSNFTLKIRSTKLEDSAMYFCASIARQFYEQFFGPGTRLTVL.

V and J are TRBV10-2 and TRBJ1-1, with D perhaps TRBD1 (6 bases). CDR3 length equals 12 residues. Between the trimmed V and J ends, which lost 5 bases and 4 bases, there was a span of 8 bases. Per the germline V gene, CDR1 is WSHSY and CDR2 is SAAADI. The CDR3 coding sequence is TGCGCCAGCAGTCAAGGGGGCACTGAAGCTTTCTTT. As protein: CASSQGGTEAFF.

The V and J genes are TRBV25-1 and TRBJ1-3, with D perhaps matching TRBD1 (5 bases). Trimming took off 3 bases at V and 3 bases at J, with 9 bases between the two ends. Germline CDR1 MGHDK, CDR2 SYGVNS. The CDR3 consists of 14 residues. The CDR3: CASSDPTGGNTIYF. CDR3 nucleotides: TGTGCCAGCAGTGACCCTACAGGTGGAAACACCATATATTTT.